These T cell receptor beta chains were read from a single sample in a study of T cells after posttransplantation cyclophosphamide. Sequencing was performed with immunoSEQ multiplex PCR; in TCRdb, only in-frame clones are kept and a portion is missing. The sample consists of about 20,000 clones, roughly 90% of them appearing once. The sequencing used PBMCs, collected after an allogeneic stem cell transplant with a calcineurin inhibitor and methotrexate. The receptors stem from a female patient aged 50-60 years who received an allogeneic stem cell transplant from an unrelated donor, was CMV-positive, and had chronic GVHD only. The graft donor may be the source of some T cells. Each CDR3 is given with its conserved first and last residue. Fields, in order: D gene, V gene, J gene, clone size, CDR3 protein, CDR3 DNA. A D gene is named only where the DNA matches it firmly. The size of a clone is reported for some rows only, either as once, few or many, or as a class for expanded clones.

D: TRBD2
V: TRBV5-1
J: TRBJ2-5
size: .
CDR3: CASSSGLAGGPQETQYF
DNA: TGCGCCAGCAGCTCCGGACTAGCGGGAGGGCCCCAAGAGACCCAGTACTTC

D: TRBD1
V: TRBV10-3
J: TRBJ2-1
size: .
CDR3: CAIRPDRDYNEQFF
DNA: TGTGCCATCAGACCCGACAGGGACTACAATGAGCAGTTCTTC

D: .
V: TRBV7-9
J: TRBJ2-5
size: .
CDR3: CASSLRIRVPQETQYF
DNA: TGTGCCAGCAGCTTACGCATCAGGGTTCCTCAAGAGACCCAGTACTTC

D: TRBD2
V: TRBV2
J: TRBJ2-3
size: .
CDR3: CASSHGRVGRTDTQYF
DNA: TGTGCCAGCAGTCACGGGAGGGTCGGGAGAACAGATACGCAGTATTTT

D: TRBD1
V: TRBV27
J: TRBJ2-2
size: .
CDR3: CASSLGQGLTGELFF
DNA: TGTGCCAGCAGTTTGGGACAGGGACTCACCGGGGAGCTGTTTTTT

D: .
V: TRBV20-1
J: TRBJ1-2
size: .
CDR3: CSANRAAGYTF
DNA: TGCAGTGCAAACAGGGCCGCTGGCTACACCTTC

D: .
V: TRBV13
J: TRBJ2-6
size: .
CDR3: CASSQTVSGANVLTF
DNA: TGTGCCAGCAGCCAGACAGTCTCGGGGGCCAACGTCCTGACTTTC

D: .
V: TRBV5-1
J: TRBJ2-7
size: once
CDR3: CASSLYSYEQYF
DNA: TGCGCCAGCAGCTTGTACAGTTACGAGCAGTACTTC

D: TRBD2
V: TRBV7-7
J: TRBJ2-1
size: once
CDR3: CASSPLADIYNEQFF
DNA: TGTGCTAGCAGCCCACTAGCGGATATCTACAATGAGCAGTTCTTC

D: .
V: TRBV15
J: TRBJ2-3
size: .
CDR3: CATNTGTVGTDTQYF
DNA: TGTGCCACCAACACCGGGACTGTGGGCACAGATACGCAGTATTTT

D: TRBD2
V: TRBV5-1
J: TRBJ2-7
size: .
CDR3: CASSWGGEGPYEQYF
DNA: TGCGCCAGCAGCTGGGGGGGGGAGGGGCCTTACGAGCAGTACTTC

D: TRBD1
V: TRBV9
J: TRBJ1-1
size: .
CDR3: CASSARDRDGTEAFF
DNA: TGTGCCAGCAGCGCCCGGGACAGAGATGGAACTGAAGCTTTCTTT

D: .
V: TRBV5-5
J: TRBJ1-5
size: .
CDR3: CASSPTEYPWPQHF
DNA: TGTGCCAGCAGCCCAACAGAGTACCCTTGGCCCCAGCATTTT

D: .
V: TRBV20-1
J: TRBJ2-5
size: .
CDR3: CSATHEETQYF
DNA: TGCAGTGCCACCCATGAGGAGACCCAGTACTTC

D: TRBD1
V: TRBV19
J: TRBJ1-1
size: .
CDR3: CASSTRTGMNTEAFF
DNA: TGTGCCAGTAGTACTCGGACAGGGATGAACACTGAAGCTTTCTTT

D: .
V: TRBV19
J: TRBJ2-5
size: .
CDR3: CASSIVIQETQYF
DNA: TGTGCCAGTAGTATAGTCATCCAAGAGACCCAGTACTTC

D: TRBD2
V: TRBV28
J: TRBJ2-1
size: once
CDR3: CASPPSGRDHNEQFF
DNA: TGTGCCAGCCCCCCTAGCGGGAGAGACCACAATGAGCAGTTCTTC

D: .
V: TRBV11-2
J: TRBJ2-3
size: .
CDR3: CASSSLGGPNTDTQYF
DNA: TGTGCCAGCAGCTCCTTGGGGGGACCTAACACAGATACGCAGTATTTT

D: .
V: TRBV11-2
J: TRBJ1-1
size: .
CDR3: CASSLGQGTEAFF
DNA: TGTGCCAGCAGCTTAGGGCAGGGCACTGAAGCTTTCTTT

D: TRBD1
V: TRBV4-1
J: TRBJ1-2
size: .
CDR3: CASSQSGGAGSWHTF
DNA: TGCGCCAGCAGCCAATCAGGGGGCGCAGGATCTTGGCACACCTTC

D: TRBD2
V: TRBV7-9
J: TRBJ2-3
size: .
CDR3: CASSFQGAGRTDTQYF
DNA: TGTGCCAGCAGCTTCCAGGGAGCGGGACGCACAGATACGCAGTATTTT

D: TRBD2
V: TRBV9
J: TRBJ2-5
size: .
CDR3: CASTRGSGSWETQYF
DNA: TGTGCCAGCACCCGGGGTAGCGGGAGTTGGGAGACCCAGTACTTC

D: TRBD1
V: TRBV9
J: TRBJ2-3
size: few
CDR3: CASSGTGTGPPDTQYF
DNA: TGTGCCAGCAGCGGAACCGGGACAGGGCCTCCAGATACGCAGTATTTT

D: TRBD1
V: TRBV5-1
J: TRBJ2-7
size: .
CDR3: CASSESGGLEQYF
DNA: TGCGCCAGCAGCGAGTCAGGGGGCCTGGAGCAGTACTTC

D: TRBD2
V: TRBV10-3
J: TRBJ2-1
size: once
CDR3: CAISDLAGGFIGQFF
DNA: TGTGCCATCAGTGATTTAGCGGGAGGGTTTATTGGGCAGTTCTTC

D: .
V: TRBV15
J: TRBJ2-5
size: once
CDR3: CATSRVLANQETQYF
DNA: TGTGCCACCAGCAGAGTTCTGGCCAATCAAGAGACCCAGTACTTC